This TCR beta chain is from a study of a mutant IDH1 vaccine in newly diagnosed glioma. In the study overall: Sex among treated patients split 62.5% male, roughly 40% female; mean age was approximately 40 years. Beforehand, treatment had been radiotherapy, temozolomide, or both; the majority received both. Findings of the study overall: Whatever changes occurred in top peripheral T cell clonotypes seemed unrelated to pseudoprogression.

Only in-frame clones appear in the TCRdb table, and some are missing; sequencing was by immunoSEQ multiplex PCR. The repertoire holds roughly 32,000 clones, 80% to 85% seen once, with roughly 9% in the top ten. Time point denoted: baseline, week 1 (first vaccination visit). The treatment: pre-vaccination baseline after standard-of-care therapy. V lost 2 bases to trimming and J lost 3 bases, with 6 bases between them. Germline V gives CDR1 MNHEY, CDR2 SVGAGI. The CDR3 has 13 amino acids. About this clone itself: What it binds is not known.

The clonotype originates from a man in his fifties with glioma. Some clones in this sample may be carry-over from other donors' samples. The chain couples TRBV6-5 to TRBJ2-3, with D uncertain. Specimen: peripheral blood mononuclear cells (PBMCs), collected from a glioma patient treated with radiotherapy, temozolomide or both. The CDR3 reads CASSYPGTDTQYF. In nucleotides, the CDR3 is TGTGCCAGCAGTTACCCTGGGACAGATACGCAGTATTTT.